The sample holds a few counts of the clone carrying this T cell receptor beta chain. This entry is derived from a study of cytomegalovirus exposure and HLA in healthy donors. Trimming pared 5 bases from V and 0 bases from J, leaving 8 bases between. The CDR3 spans 15 residues. Germline V gene lookup returns CDR1 MNHEY and CDR2 SVGAGI. The PCR employed 60 Vbeta primers together with 13 Jbeta primers. The method was immunoSEQ multiplex PCR; TCRdb's version includes in-frame clones alone and lacks a portion of them. The sample contains under 200,000 clones, around four fifths of which appear only once. This chain links TRBV6-5 with TRBJ2-6; a weak D match, TRBD1 (6 bases). The specimen was PBMCs. This receptor was taken from a man younger than 30 in good health and CMV-seronegative. The CDR3 region is CASSQQGSGANVLTF. DNA of the CDR3: TGTGCCAGCAGTCAACAGGGCTCTGGGGCCAACGTCCTGACTTTC.